What follows are 10 T cell receptor beta chains derived from one specimen sequenced in a study of blood T cell repertoires in COVID-19. Libraries were prepared by immunoSEQ multiplex PCR; TCRdb keeps only in-frame clonotypes and omits some of them. Of a few hundred thousand clones in the sample, roughly 88% were seen once. The sequenced material came from peripheral blood. These receptors all come from a woman in her 70s with acute or convalescent COVID-19.

The chain carries TRBV29-1 and TRBJ1-4; 10 nucleotides align to TRBD1. Germline loops: CDR1 SQVTM, CDR2 ANQGSEA. There are 13 residues in the CDR3. V trimming: 6 bases; J trimming: 8 bases; junction bases outside the gene matches: 6. CDR3 bases: TGCAGCGTGGGGGGACAGGGGAAAGAAAAACTGTTTTTT. Protein sequence: CSVGGQGKEKLFF.

This chain joins TRBV11-2 and TRBJ2-1, with TRBD2 as a possible D gene (5 bases). V was shortened by 2 bases and J by 6 bases, with 14 bases between the two germline ends. Per the germline V gene, CDR1 is SGHAT and CDR2 is FQNNGV. This CDR3 region has 15 residues. The CDR3 nucleotides are TGTGCCAGCAGCTTACTCTCCCTAGCTTCCAATGAGCAGTTCTTC. Translating it yields CASSLLSLASNEQFF.

The V gene is TRBV7-3, the J gene TRBJ2-5; D is undetermined. This CDR3 comprises 18 residues. Trimming pared 1 base from V and 2 bases from J, leaving 20 bases between. Per germline, CDR1 SGHTA and CDR2 FQGTGA. CDR3 protein: CASSLNWNSLQSQETQYF. The DNA of the CDR3 is TGTGCCAGCAGCTTAAACTGGAACAGTCTCCAGTCACAAGAGACCCAGTACTTC. Variable domain in full (rest from reference TRBV7-3 and TRBJ2-5): GAGVSQTPSNKVTEKGKYVELRCDPISGHTALYWYRQSLGQGPEFLIYFQGTGAADDSGLPNDRFFAVRPEGSVSTLKIQRTERGDSAVYLCASSLNWNSLQSQETQYFGPGTRLLVL.

The rearrangement links TRBV12-3 or TRBV12-4 to TRBJ2-5; D is unresolved. The CDR3 consists of 12 residues. Between the trimmed V and J ends, which lost 5 bases and 0 bases, there was a span of 4 bases. The CDR3 DNA sequence: TGTGCCAGCAGTATATACCAAGAGACCCAGTACTTC. The encoded protein is CASSIYQETQYF.

The chain links TRBV27 to TRBJ1-4; no clear D. Trimming took 5 bases from V and 7 from J, leaving 14 bases between them. Germline CDR1 reads MNHEY; CDR2 reads SMNVEV (reference sequence). The CDR3 is 14 amino acids. DNA for the CDR3: TGTGCCAGCAGTCCGACCCGGGTCGCTGAAAAACTGTTTTTT. The encoded protein is CASSPTRVAEKLFF.

The rearrangement links TRBV7-8 to TRBJ2-1; 7 nucleotides match TRBD2. V was pared by 1 base and J by 5 bases, with 5 bases of the junction left unmatched. Germline V gene data show CDR1 as SGHVS and CDR2 as FQNEAQ. The length of the CDR3 is 15 residues. The CDR3 sequence: CASSLEGLPHNEQFF. CDR3 DNA sequence: TGTGCCAGCAGCTTAGAGGGACTACCTCACAATGAGCAGTTCTTC.

This clone has just a few counts. The gene calls are TRBV3-1 (or the pseudogene TRBV3-2) and TRBJ1-2, with D perhaps matching TRBD1 (5 bases). With 1 base removed from V and 6 bases from J, the gap between germline ends came to 12 bases. Germline CDR1 and CDR2: LGHDT and YNNKEL (reference sequence). This CDR3 has 14 amino acids. The CDR3 region has the DNA TGTGCCAGCAGCCAAGTCTCAGGGCTGGATGGCTACACCTTC. It translates to CASSQVSGLDGYTF.

For this clone: One end of the junction is discordant with germline, which a read error may explain. The chain combines TRBV30 with TRBJ2-3; D call uncertain. Looked up from germline, CDR1 is GTSNPN and CDR2 is SVGIG (reference sequence). CDR3 length equals 14 residues. In DNA form, the CDR3 reads TGTGCCTGGAGTGAAAACTTGAGCACGGATACGCAGTATTTT. Its translation: CAWSENLSTDTQYF.

This clone was counted a few times. CDR3 region: CASSPREFQPQHF. The CDR3 DNA sequence: TGTGCCAGCTCACCGCGGGAGTTTCAGCCCCAGCATTTT. The V call is TRBV18, the J call TRBJ1-5; D call uncertain. V was clipped by 3 bases and J by 6 bases, with 9 bases between them. CDR3 length: 13 residues. Germline V gene lookup returns CDR1 KGHSH and CDR2 LQKENI.

V usage is TRBV20-1 and J usage is TRBJ2-1; 9 bases fit TRBD2. The germline V gene has CDR1 DFQATT and CDR2 SNEGSKA (reference sequence). The CDR3 runs to 11 residues. This chain's CDR3 is CSASGGWEQFF. Here the CDR3 DNA reads TGCAGCGCCAGCGGGGGGTGGGAGCAGTTCTTC.